Below are 5 T cell receptor beta chains sequenced from a single sample in a study of cytomegalovirus exposure and HLA in healthy donors. Sequenced by immunoSEQ multiplex PCR; TCRdb stores in-frame clones only, minus some. The sample yields some 330,000 clones, about nine tenths seen once. The sequenced sample was PBMCs. Every receptor here comes from a woman aged 18-35 years in good health and CMV-seronegative.

The gene calls are TRBV29-1 and TRBJ2-5; 8 bases fit TRBD1. Germline values: CDR1 SQVTM, CDR2 ANQGSEA. The V and J ends lost 6 bases and 5 bases, in that order; junction bases with no gene match: 8. The CDR3 is made up of 13 amino acids. The CDR3 sequence: CSVKTGVVETQYF. CDR3 bases: TGCAGCGTAAAGACAGGGGTCGTCGAGACCCAGTACTTC.

This chain connects TRBV6-5 to TRBJ2-3; TRBD2 matches at 10 bases. The CDR3 consists of 14 residues. After removal of 6 bases from V and 6 bases from J, the junction contained 6 bases not matched to a gene. In germline, CDR1 is MNHEY, CDR2 SVGAGI. The CDR3 here is CASRDSGRFDTQYF. CDR3 bases: TGTGCCAGCAGGGATAGCGGGAGGTTCGATACGCAGTATTTT.

This sequence joins TRBV6-5 and TRBJ1-4, with 7 bases matching TRBD1. CDR3 length: 15 amino acids. Germline CDR1 MNHEY, CDR2 SVGAGI. Trimming at V came to 5 bases and at J to 0 bases, leaving 3 bases not matched to a gene. DNA of the CDR3: TGTGCCAGCAGTCGACAGGGTTCAACTAATGAAAAACTGTTTTTT. It translates to CASSRQGSTNEKLFF.

The chain employs TRBV5-1 and TRBJ2-7; TRBD1 agrees at 7 bases. Per the germline V gene, CDR1 is SGHRS and CDR2 is YFSETQ. CDR3 size: 15 residues. Trimming at V came to 4 bases and at J to 7 bases, leaving 14 bases not matched to a gene. CDR3 nucleotides: TGCGCCAGCAGCACCGGGACAGCAAGTTTGAGGGAGCAGTACTTC. It encodes CASSTGTASLREQYF.

The chain has TRBV18 and TRBJ1-4; D is undetermined. The CDR3 contains 16 residues. V dropped 0 bases and J dropped 5 bases, with 13 bases sitting between them. The V gene's germline CDR1 is KGHSH and CDR2 LQKENI. CDR3 DNA sequence: TGTGCCAGCTCACCACCGTCCCCGGGTGTGAATGAAAAACTGTTTTTT. Translated: CASSPPSPGVNEKLFF.